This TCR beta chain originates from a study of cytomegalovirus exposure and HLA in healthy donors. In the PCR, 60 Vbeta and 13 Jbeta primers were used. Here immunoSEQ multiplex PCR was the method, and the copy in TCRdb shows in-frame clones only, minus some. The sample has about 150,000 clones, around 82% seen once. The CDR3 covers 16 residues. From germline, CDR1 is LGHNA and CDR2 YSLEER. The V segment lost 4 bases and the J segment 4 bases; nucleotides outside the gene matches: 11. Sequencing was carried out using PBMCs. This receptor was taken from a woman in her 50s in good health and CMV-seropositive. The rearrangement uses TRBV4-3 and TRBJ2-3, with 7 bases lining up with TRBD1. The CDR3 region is CASSPDRAQGADTQYF. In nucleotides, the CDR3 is TGCGCCAGCAGCCCAGACAGGGCCCAGGGTGCAGATACGCAGTATTTT.